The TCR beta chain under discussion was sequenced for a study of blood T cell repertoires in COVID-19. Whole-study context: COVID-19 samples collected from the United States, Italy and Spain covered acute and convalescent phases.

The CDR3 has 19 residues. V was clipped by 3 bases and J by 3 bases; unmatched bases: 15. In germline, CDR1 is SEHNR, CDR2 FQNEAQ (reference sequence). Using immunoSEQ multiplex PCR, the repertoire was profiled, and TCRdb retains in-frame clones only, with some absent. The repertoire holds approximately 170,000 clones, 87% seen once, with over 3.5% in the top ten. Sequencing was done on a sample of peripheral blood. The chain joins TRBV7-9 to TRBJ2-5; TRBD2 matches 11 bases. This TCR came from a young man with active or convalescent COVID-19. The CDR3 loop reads CASSFYLSLSGRAEETQYF. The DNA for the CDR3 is TGTGCCAGCAGCTTCTACTTATCACTTAGCGGGAGGGCCGAAGAGACCCAGTACTTC. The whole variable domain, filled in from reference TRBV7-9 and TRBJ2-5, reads DTGVSQNPRHKITKRGQNVTFRCDPISEHNRLYWYRQTLGQGPEFLTYFQNEAQLEKSRLLSDRFSAERPKGSFSTLEIQRTEQGDSAMYLCASSFYLSLSGRAEETQYFGPGTRLLVL.